This entry lists 16 T cell receptor beta chains sequenced from one sample in a study of blood T cell repertoires in COVID-19. Assay used: immunoSEQ multiplex PCR; TCRdb lists only in-frame clones, some missing. The sample carries approximately 670,000 clones, approximately 90% recorded once. Sequencing used peripheral blood. Every receptor here comes from a young woman with acute or convalescent COVID-19.

The chain carries TRBV15 and TRBJ1-4, with 8 bases matching TRBD1. The CDR3 totals 15 residues. The germline CDR1 and CDR2 sequences are LNHNV and YYDKDF (reference sequence). J gave up 4 bases and V 4 bases, and 5 bases lay outside the gene matches. The DNA of the CDR3 is TGTGCCACCAGCAAACAGGGGGGCCTTAATGAAAAACTGTTTTTT. Translation: CATSKQGGLNEKLFF. The whole variable domain, remainder taken from reference TRBV15 and TRBJ1-4, is DAMVIQNPRYQVTQFGKPVTLSCSQTLNHNVMYWYQQKSSQAPKLLFHYYDKDFNNEADTPDNFQSRRPNTSFCFLDIRSPGLGDTAMYLCATSKQGGLNEKLFFGSGTQLSVL.

This sequence joins TRBV6-2 or TRBV6-3 and TRBJ1-2; 12 nucleotides agree with TRBD1. The V gene end was trimmed by 5 bases and the J gene end by 4 bases; junction bases not matched to a gene: 11. CDR1 and CDR2 (germline): MNHEY, SVGEGT. This CDR3 is 17 amino acids long. The CDR3 DNA follows: TGTGCCAGCAGTAACCGGTTCCGGGACAGGGGGCTCTATGGCTACACCTTC. It codes for CASSNRFRDRGLYGYTF.

Only a few counts were recorded for this clone. V is TRBV5-4 and J is TRBJ1-1; D is perhaps TRBD1 (5 bases). Germline lookup yields CDR1 SGHNT and CDR2 YYREEE (reference sequence). Trimming took 2 bases from V and 7 from J, leaving 15 bases between them. CDR3 length equals 14 residues. The CDR3 bases are TGTGCCAGCAGCTTTTATAGCGTGGGGGGTGAAGCTTTCTTT. Translation: CASSFYSVGGEAFF.

The chain employs TRBV19 and TRBJ1-5, with D perhaps TRBD1 (6 bases). This CDR3 spans 14 amino acids. Trimming removed 6 bases from V and 11 bases from J, with 20 bases in between. CDR1 and CDR2 (germline): LNHDA, SQIVND (reference sequence). The CDR3, as DNA: TGTGCCAGTAGCGCCGGGACACCGGAGAGGTCCCAGCATTTT. This sequence encodes CASSAGTPERSQHF.

V and J are TRBV30 and TRBJ1-6; D gene unclear. The CDR3 covers 13 residues. Germline-derived CDR1 and CDR2 are GTSNPN and SVGIG (reference sequence). Trimming shortened V by 1 base and J by 7 bases, and 8 bases separated the two germline ends. CDR3 DNA: TGTGCCTGGAGTGGAGGTGGGAATTCACCCCTCCACTTT. Translating it yields CAWSGGGNSPLHF.

This chain joins TRBV3-1 (or the pseudogene TRBV3-2) and TRBJ2-1; no clear D gene. The CDR3 is made up of 16 amino acids. In germline, CDR1 is LGHDT, CDR2 YNNKEL (reference sequence). The ends were cut back, 0 bases at V and 0 bases at J, with 9 bases in the middle. CDR3 region: CASSQEGVSSYNEQFF. DNA for the CDR3: TGTGCCAGCAGCCAAGAAGGAGTAAGCTCCTACAATGAGCAGTTCTTC.

In DNA, the CDR3 is TGCGCCAGCAGCCAAGACGCGGATTATAACTATGGCTACACCTTC. Encoded protein: CASSQDADYNYGYTF. V and J are TRBV4-1 and TRBJ1-2; D unclear. Germline CDR1 is MGHRA and CDR2 is YSYEKL. The CDR3 contains 15 residues. V gave up 0 bases and J gave up 1 base, with 9 bases separating them.

This CDR3 is CASSQDPLNSPLHF. CDR3 coding DNA: TGCGCCAGCAGCCAAGATCCGTTAAATTCACCCCTCCACTTT. The V and J genes are TRBV4-1 and TRBJ1-6; D is unresolved. The germline gives CDR1 MGHRA, CDR2 YSYEKL. This CDR3 contains 14 residues. V lost 0 bases, J lost 7 bases, and 7 bases lay in between.

The rearrangement uses TRBV4-3 and TRBJ1-3; TRBD1 might be the D (6 bases). V gave up 2 bases and J gave up 2 bases, with 10 bases separating them. Looked up from germline, CDR1 is LGHNA and CDR2 is YSLEER. This CDR3 has 15 residues. As DNA, the CDR3 is TGCGCCAGCAGCCAACAGGGGCCCACTGGAAACACCATATATTTT. Protein: CASSQQGPTGNTIYF.

The chain joins TRBV9 to TRBJ2-5; weak D call: TRBD2 (6 bases). The CDR3 has 16 residues. V lost 0 bases and J lost 3, with 15 bases in between. Germline-derived CDR1 and CDR2 are SGDLS and YYNGEE. The CDR3 nucleotides read TGTGCCAGCAGCGTAGGATGGCGGGGAGCAAAAGAGACCCAGTACTTC. This sequence encodes CASSVGWRGAKETQYF.

The chain couples TRBV12-5 to TRBJ2-7; the match to TRBD2 covers 8 bases. The CDR3 sequence is 12 residues long. The V segment lost 11 bases and the J segment 6 bases; nucleotides outside the gene matches: 9. Looked up from germline, CDR1 is LGHNT and CDR2 is FRNRAP. CDR3 protein: CALAGGFGEQYF. CDR3 bases: TGTGCTCTTGCGGGGGGATTCGGCGAGCAGTACTTC.

V usage is TRBV11-2 and J usage is TRBJ1-2, with 10 bases fitting TRBD1. The CDR3 is 17 residues long. Trimming removed 0 bases from V and 0 bases from J; junction bases left unmatched: 4. The germline V gene has CDR1 SGHAT and CDR2 FQNNGV. CDR3 nucleotide sequence: TGTGCCAGCAGCTTAGATGGGACAGGGGCTGCTAACTATGGCTACACCTTC. This sequence encodes CASSLDGTGAANYGYTF.

The chain has TRBV10-3 and TRBJ2-5; 7 positions match TRBD2. Germline CDR1 is ENHRY and CDR2 is SYGVKD. This CDR3 has 16 residues. V lost 0 bases to trimming and J lost 3 bases; unmatched junction nucleotides: 7. The CDR3 here is CAISESRGGPKETQYF. CDR3 DNA: TGTGCCATCAGTGAGTCCCGCGGGGGACCTAAAGAGACCCAGTACTTC.

The chain links TRBV10-3 to TRBJ1-5; perhaps TRBD1 as D (6 bases). The ends were cut back, 2 bases at V and 3 bases at J, with 14 bases in the middle. Germline CDR1 and CDR2: ENHRY and SYGVKD. The CDR3 is 16 amino acids. CDR3 region: CAISERGSGVNQPQHF. For the CDR3, the DNA is TGTGCCATCAGTGAGAGGGGGTCAGGGGTCAATCAGCCCCAGCATTTT.

The rearrangement uses TRBV4-3 and TRBJ1-2; TRBD1 might be the D (6 bases). The V and J ends lost 4 bases and 6 bases respectively, with 15 bases between them. The CDR3 contains 14 residues. Germline loops: CDR1 LGHNA, CDR2 YSLEER. CDR3 nucleotide sequence: TGCGCCAGCAGCCCCCGGACTGGGGACAATGGCTACACCTTC. Protein product: CASSPRTGDNGYTF.

The genes are TRBV12-5 and TRBJ2-7, with D possibly matching TRBD1 (5 bases). The CDR3 spans 17 residues. Germline CDR1 is LGHNT and CDR2 is FRNRAP. V was clipped by 2 bases and J by 2 bases, with 19 bases between them. CDR3 residues: CASGLRLPAAGTYEQYF. CDR3 bases: TGTGCTAGTGGTTTGCGCCTCCCCGCGGCAGGGACCTACGAGCAGTACTTC.